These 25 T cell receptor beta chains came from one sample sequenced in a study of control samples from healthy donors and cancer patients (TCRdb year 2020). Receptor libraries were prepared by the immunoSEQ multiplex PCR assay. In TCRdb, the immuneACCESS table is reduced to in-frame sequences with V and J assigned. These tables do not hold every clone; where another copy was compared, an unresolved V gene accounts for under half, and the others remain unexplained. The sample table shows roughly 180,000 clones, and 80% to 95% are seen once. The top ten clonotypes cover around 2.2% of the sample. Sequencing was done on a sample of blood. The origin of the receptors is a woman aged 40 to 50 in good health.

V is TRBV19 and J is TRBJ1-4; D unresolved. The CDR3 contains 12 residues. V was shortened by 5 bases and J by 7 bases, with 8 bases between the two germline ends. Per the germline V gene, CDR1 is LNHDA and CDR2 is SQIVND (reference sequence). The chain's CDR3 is CASSENGEKLFF. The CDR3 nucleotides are TGTGCCAGTAGTGAAAACGGTGAAAAACTGTTTTTT.

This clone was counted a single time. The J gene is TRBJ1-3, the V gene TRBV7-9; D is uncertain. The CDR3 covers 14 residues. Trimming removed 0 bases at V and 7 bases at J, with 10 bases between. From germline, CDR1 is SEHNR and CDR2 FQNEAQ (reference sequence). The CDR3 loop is CASSLAPDANTIYF. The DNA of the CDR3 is TGTGCCAGCAGCTTAGCGCCCGATGCCAACACCATATATTTT.

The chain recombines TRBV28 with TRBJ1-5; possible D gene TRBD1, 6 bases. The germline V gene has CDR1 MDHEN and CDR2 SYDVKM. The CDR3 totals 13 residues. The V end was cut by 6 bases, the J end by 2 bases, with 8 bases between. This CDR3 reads CASSAGGNQPQHF. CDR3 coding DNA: TGTGCCAGCAGCGCAGGGGGCAATCAGCCCCAGCATTTT.

The CDR3 DNA is TGTGCCAGCAGCTTAGTGGCGCATGGAAAACTGTTTTTT. Residues: CASSLVAHGKLFF. The chain recombines TRBV7-8 with TRBJ1-4, with D unresolved. The CDR3 runs to 13 residues. V lost 1 base and J lost 10, with 10 bases in between. Germline V gives CDR1 SGHVS, CDR2 FQNEAQ.

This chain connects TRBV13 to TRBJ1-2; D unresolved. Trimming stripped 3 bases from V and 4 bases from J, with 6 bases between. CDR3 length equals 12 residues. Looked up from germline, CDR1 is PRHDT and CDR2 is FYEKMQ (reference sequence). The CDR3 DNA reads TGTGCCAGCAGCTTTGCAGCCTATGGCTACACCTTC. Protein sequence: CASSFAAYGYTF.

CDR3 sequence: CASSEALPTGELFF. CDR3 nucleotides: TGTGCCAGCAGTGAAGCGCTTCCCACCGGGGAGCTGTTTTTT. The rearrangement uses TRBV2 and TRBJ2-2; no clear D gene. The germline CDR1 and CDR2 sequences are SNHLY and FYNNEI. Trimming took off 0 bases at V and 4 bases at J, with 6 bases between the two ends. The CDR3 is 14 residues long.

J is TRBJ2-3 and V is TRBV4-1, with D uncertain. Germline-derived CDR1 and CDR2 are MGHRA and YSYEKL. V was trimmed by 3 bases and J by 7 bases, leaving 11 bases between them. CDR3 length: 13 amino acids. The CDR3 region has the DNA TGCGCCAGCAGCCAGGAAGCCGTTAATACGCAGTATTTT. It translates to CASSQEAVNTQYF.

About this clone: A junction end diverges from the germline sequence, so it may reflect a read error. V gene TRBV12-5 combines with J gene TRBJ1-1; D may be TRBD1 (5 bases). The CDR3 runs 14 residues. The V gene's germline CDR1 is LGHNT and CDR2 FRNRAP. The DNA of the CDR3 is TGTGCTAGTGGCTTGGGGGATCGAAACACTGAAGCTTTCTTT. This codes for CASGLGDRNTEAFF.

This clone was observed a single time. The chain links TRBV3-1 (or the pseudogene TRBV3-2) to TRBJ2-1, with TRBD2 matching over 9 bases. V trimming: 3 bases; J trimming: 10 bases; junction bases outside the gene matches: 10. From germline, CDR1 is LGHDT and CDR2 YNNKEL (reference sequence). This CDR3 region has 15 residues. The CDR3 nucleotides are TGTGCCAGCAGCCAGGGCGGGGGGGCTTTACGGGAGCAGTTCTTC. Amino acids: CASSQGGGALREQFF.

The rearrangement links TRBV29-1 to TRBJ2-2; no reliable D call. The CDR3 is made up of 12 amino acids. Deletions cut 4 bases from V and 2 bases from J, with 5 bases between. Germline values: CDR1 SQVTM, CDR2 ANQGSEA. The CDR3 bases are TGCAGCGTTGTCGCAAACACCGGGGAGCTGTTTTTT. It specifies CSVVANTGELFF.

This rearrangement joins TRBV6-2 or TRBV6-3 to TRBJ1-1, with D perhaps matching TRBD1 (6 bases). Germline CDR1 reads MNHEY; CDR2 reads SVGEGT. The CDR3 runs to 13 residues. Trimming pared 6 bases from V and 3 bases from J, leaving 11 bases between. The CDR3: CASSSTGYTEAFF. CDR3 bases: TGTGCCAGCAGCTCCACAGGGTACACTGAAGCTTTCTTT.

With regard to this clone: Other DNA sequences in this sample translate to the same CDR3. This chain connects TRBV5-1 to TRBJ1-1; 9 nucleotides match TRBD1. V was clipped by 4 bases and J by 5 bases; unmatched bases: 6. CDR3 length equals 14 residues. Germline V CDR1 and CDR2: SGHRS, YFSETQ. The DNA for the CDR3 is TGCGCCAGCAGCCTTGGGACAGGGTCGACTGAAGCTTTCTTT. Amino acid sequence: CASSLGTGSTEAFF.

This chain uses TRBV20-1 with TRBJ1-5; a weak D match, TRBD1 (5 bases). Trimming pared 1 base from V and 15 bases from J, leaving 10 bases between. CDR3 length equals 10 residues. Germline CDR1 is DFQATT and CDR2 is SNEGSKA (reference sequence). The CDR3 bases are TGCAGTGCTAGAGCCTCTAGGGGGCATTTT. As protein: CSARASRGHF.

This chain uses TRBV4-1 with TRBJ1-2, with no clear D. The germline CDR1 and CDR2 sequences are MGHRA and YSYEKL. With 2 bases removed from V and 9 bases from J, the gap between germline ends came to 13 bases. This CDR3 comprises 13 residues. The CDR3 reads CASSQRLSASYTF. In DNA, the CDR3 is TGCGCCAGCAGCCAAAGGTTGTCAGCGAGCTACACCTTC.

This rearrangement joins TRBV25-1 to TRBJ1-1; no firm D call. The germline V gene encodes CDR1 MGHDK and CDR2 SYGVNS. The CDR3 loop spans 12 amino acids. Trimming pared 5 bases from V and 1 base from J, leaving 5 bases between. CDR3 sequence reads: CASSRKNTEAFF. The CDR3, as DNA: TGTGCCAGCAGTCGGAAGAACACTGAAGCTTTCTTT. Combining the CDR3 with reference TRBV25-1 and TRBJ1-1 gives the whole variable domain EADIYQTPRYLVIGTGKKITLECSQTMGHDKMYWYQQDPGMELHLIHYSYGVNSTEKGDLSSESTVSRIRTEHFPLTLESARPSHTSQYLCASSRKNTEAFFGQGTRLTVV.

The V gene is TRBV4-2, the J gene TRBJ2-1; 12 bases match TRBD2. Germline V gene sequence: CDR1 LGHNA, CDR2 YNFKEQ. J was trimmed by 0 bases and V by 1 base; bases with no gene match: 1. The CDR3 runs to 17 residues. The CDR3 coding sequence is TGTGCCAGCAGCCAAGCGACTAGCGGGGGCTCCTACAATGAGCAGTTCTTC. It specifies CASSQATSGGSYNEQFF.

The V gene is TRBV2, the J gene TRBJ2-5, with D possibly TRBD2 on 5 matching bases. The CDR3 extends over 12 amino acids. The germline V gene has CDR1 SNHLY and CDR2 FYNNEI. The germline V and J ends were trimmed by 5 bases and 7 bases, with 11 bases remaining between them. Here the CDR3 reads CASSQEGRTQYF. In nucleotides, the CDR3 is TGTGCCAGCAGTCAAGAAGGGAGGACCCAGTACTTC.

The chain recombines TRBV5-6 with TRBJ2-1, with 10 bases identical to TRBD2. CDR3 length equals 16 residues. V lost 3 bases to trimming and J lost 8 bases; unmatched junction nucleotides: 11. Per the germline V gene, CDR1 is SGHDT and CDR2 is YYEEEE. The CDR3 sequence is CASSWERGGRPDEQFF. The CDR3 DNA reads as TGTGCCAGCAGCTGGGAGCGGGGGGGCCGTCCGGATGAGCAGTTCTTC.

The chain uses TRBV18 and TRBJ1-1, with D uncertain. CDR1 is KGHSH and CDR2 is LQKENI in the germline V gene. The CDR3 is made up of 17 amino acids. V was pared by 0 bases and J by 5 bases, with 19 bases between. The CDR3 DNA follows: TGTGCCAGCTCACCACCGTCTGTAGCGGGTGGAGGTACTGAAGCTTTCTTT. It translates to CASSPPSVAGGGTEAFF.

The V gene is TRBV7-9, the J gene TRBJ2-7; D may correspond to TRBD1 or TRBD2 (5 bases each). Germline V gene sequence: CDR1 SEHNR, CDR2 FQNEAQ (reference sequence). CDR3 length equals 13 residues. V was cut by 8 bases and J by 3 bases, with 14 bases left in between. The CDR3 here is CASEETRGYEQYF. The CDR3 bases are TGTGCCAGCGAGGAAACTAGGGGCTACGAGCAGTACTTC. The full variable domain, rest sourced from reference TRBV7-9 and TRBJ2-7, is DTGVSQNPRHKITKRGQNVTFRCDPISEHNRLYWYRQTLGQGPEFLTYFQNEAQLEKSRLLSDRFSAERPKGSFSTLEIQRTEQGDSAMYLCASEETRGYEQYFGPGTRLTVT.

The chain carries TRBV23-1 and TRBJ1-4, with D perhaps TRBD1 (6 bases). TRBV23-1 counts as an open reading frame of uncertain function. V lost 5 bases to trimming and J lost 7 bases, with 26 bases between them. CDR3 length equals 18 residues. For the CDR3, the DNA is TGCGCCAGCAGTGTAGACCCGGCCGGGACACCCCCAATTGAAAAACTGTTTTTT. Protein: CASSVDPAGTPPIEKLFF.

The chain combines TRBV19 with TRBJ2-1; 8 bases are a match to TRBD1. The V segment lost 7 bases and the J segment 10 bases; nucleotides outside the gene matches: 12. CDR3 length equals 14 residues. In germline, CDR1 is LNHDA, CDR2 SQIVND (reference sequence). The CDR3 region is CASNDLGTGDEQFF. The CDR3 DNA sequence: TGTGCCAGTAATGACTTAGGGACAGGAGACGAGCAGTTCTTC.

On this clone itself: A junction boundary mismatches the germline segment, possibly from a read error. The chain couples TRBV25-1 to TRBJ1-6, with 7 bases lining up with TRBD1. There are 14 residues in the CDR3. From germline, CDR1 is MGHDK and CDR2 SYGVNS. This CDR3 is CASTEGTANSPLHF. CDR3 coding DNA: TGTGCCAGCACTGAAGGGACAGCGAATTCACCCCTCCACTTT.

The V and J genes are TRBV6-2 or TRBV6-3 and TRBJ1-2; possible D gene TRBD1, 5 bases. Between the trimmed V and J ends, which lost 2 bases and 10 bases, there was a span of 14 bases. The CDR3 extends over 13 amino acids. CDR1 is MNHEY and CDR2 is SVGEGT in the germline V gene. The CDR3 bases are TGTGCCAGCAGTTACCCAGACAGAACTGACTACACCTTC. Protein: CASSYPDRTDYTF.

DNA of the CDR3: TGTGCCATCAGTGAAGGGGACAGTACCTACGAGCAGTACTTC. Amino acid sequence: CAISEGDSTYEQYF. The chain carries TRBV10-3 and TRBJ2-7; 7 nucleotides align to TRBD1. Germline V gene data show CDR1 as ENHRY and CDR2 as SYGVKD. Germline trimming cut 3 bases from V and 2 bases from J; bases unmatched to any gene: 4. The CDR3 consists of 14 residues.